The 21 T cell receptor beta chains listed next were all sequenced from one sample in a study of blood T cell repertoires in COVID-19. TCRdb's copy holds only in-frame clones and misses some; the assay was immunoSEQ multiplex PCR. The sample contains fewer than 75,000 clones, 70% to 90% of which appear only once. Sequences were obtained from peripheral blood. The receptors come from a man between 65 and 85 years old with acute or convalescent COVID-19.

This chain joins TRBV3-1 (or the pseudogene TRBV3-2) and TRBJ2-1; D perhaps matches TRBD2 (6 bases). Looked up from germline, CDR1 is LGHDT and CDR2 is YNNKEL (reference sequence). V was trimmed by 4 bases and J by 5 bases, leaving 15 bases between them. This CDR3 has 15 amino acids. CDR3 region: CASSLGGARHNEQFF. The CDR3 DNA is TGTGCCAGCAGCCTGGGGGGAGCAAGGCACAATGAGCAGTTCTTC.

The CDR3 loop is CASSFTSGGSYNEQFF. Here the CDR3 DNA reads TGTGCCAGCAGCTTTACCTCAGGGGGCTCCTACAATGAGCAGTTCTTC. This sequence joins TRBV7-3 and TRBJ2-1, with 7 bases fitting TRBD1. CDR1 is SGHTA and CDR2 is FQGTGA in the germline V gene. With 3 bases clipped from V and 0 bases from J, the junction kept 5 bases outside the gene matches. CDR3 size: 16 residues.

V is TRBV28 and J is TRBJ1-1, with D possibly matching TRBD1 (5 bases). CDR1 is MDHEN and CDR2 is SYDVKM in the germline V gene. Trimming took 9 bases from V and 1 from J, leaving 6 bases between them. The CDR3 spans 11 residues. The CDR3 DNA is TGTGCCAGTAGGGGGAACACTGAAGCTTTCTTT. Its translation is CASRGNTEAFF.

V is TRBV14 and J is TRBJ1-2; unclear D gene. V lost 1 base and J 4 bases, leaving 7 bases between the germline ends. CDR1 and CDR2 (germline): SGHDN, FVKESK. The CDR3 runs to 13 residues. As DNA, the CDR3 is TGTGCCAGCAGCCAAGGCAGTATCTATGGCTACACCTTC. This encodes CASSQGSIYGYTF.

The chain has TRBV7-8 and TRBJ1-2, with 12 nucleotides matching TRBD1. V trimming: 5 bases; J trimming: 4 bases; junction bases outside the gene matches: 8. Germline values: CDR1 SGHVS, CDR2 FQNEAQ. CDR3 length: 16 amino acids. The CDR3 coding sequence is TGTGCCAGCAGCACAAGCGGGACAGGGGGCGGCTATGGCTACACCTTC. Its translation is CASSTSGTGGGYGYTF.

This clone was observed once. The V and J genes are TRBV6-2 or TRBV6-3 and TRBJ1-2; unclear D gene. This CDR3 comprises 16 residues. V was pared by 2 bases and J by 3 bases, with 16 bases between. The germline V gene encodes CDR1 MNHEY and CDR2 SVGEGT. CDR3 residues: CASSYTLSYGDYGYTF. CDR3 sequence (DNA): TGTGCCAGCAGTTACACCCTCTCTTACGGGGACTATGGCTACACCTTC.

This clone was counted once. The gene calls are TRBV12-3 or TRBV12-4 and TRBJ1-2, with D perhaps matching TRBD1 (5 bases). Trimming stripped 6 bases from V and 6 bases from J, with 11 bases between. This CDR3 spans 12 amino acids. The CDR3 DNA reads TGTGCCAGCAGGTCGACAGCCAATGGCTACACCTTC. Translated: CASRSTANGYTF.

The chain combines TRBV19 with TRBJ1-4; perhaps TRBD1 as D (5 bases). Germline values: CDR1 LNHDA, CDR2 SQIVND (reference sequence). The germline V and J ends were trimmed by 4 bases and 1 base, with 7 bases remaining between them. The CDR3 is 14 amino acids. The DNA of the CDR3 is TGTGCCAGTAGTACAGGGATAACTAATGAAAAACTGTTTTTT. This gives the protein CASSTGITNEKLFF.

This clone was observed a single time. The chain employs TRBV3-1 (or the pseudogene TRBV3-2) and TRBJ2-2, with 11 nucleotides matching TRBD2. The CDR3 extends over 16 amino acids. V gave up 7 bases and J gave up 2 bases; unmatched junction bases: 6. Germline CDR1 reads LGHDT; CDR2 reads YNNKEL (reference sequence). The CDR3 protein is CASTLAGGSNTGELFF. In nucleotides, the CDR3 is TGTGCCAGCACCCTAGCGGGGGGCTCAAACACCGGGGAGCTGTTTTTT.

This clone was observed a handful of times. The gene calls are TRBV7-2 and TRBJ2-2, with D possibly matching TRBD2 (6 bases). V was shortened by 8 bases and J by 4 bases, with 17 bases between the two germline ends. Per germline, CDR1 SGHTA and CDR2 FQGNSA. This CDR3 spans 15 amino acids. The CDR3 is CASVPGTPSTGELFF. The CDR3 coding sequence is TGTGCCAGCGTCCCCGGGACTCCATCCACCGGGGAGCTGTTTTTT.

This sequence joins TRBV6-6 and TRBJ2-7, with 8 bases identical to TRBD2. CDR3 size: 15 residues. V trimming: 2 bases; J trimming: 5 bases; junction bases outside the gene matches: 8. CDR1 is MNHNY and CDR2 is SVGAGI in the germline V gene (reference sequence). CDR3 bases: TGTGCCAGCAGTTACGACGGGGGGGCCTACGACGAGCAGTACTTC. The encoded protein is CASSYDGGAYDEQYF.

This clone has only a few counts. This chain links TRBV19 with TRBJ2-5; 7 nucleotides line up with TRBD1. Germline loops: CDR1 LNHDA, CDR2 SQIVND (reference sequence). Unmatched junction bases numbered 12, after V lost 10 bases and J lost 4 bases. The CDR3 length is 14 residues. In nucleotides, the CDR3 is TGTGCCACCCATCCGGGACAGACTTCAGAGACCCAGTACTTC. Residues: CATHPGQTSETQYF.

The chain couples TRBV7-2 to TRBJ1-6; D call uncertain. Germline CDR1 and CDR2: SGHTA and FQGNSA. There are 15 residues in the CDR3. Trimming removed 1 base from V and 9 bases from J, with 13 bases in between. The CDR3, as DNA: TGTGCCAGCAGCTTAGACCACTTAGCGGGTTCACCCCTCCACTTT. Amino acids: CASSLDHLAGSPLHF.

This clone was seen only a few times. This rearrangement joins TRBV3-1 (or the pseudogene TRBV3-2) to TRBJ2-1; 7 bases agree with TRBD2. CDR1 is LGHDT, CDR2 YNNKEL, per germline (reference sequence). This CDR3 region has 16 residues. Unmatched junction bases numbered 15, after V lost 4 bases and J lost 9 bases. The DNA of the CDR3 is TGTGCCAGCAGCCCCGGGACTAACATTGTGGGGACTGAGCAGTTCTTC. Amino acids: CASSPGTNIVGTEQFF.

The CDR3 region has the DNA TGTGCCAGCAGAAAAACGCCGGGAGGGACCCAGTACTTC. This codes for CASRKTPGGTQYF. The J gene is TRBJ2-5, the V gene TRBV6-5; 7 bases line up with TRBD2. The germline V gene has CDR1 MNHEY and CDR2 SVGAGI. CDR3 length equals 13 residues. V shed 6 bases, J shed 7 bases, and the junction held 8 bases outside the gene matches.

CDR3 residues: CASSLGQGGLTDTQYF. Here the CDR3 DNA reads TGCGCCAGCAGCTTGGGGCAGGGGGGTCTCACAGATACGCAGTATTTT. The rearrangement links TRBV5-1 to TRBJ2-3; tentative D call: TRBD1 (7 bases). The CDR3 sequence is 16 residues long. Between the trimmed V and J ends, which lost 0 bases and 2 bases, there was a span of 13 bases. The germline V gene has CDR1 SGHRS and CDR2 YFSETQ.

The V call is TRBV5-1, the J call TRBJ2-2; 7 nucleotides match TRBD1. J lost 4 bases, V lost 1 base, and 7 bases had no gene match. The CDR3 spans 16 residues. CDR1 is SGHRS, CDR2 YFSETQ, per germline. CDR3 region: CASSLKGGGGTGELFF. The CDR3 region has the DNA TGCGCCAGCAGCTTGAAAGGGGGCGGTGGCACCGGGGAGCTGTTTTTT.

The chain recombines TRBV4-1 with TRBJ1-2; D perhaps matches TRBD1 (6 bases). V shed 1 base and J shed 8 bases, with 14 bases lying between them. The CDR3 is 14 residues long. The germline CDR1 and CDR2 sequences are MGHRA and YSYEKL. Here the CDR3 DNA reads TGCGCCAGCAGCCAAGTAGGGGGAAGTGGAGGCTACACCTTC. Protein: CASSQVGGSGGYTF.

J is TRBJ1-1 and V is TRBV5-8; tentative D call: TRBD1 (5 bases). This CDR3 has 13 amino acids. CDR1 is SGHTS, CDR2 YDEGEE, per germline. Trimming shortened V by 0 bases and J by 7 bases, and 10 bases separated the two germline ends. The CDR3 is CASSLGDSIEAFF. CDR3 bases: TGTGCCAGCAGCTTGGGAGACAGCATTGAAGCTTTCTTT.

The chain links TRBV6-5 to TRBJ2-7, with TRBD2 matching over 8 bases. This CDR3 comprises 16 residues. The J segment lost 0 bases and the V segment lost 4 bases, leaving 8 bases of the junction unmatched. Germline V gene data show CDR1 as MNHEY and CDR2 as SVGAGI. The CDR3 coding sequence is TGTGCCAGCAGTTCCAATAGCGGGGTGCTCTCCTACGAGCAGTACTTC. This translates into CASSSNSGVLSYEQYF.

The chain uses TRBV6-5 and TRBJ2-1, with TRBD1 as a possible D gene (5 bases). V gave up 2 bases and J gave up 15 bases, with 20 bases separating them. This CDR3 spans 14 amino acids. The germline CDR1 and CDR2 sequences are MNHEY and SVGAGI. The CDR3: CASSYDRQVPPWFF. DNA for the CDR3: TGTGCCAGCAGTTACGACAGACAAGTCCCCCCATGGTTCTTC.